The sequence of this TCR beta chain was determined in a study of blood T cell repertoires in COVID-19. Study in general: T cells, B-cell-depleted T cells, or PBMCs supplied cDNA or gDNA.

This CDR3 is built from 14 residues. The germline V gene encodes CDR1 ENHRY and CDR2 SYGVKD. V dropped 6 bases and J dropped 5 bases, with 17 bases sitting between them. The table came from immunoSEQ multiplex PCR; TCRdb's copy has only in-frame clones and leaves some out. The sample holds 15,000 to 20,000 clones, 70% to 90% seen once. The chain has TRBV10-3 and TRBJ2-7; TRBD1 is a possible D gene (8 bases). The origin of this receptor is a human donor in a cohort sampled during active COVID-19. Sample: peripheral blood. In nucleotides, the CDR3 is TGTGCCATCAGCGACAGGGGCGGGGGAAACGAGCAGTACTTC. Protein product: CAISDRGGGNEQYF.